What follows are 21 T cell receptor beta chains derived from one specimen sequenced in a study of neurological immune-mediated disorders. TCRdb reprocessed the 5' RACE reads via MiXCR and lists one record per CDR3 protein. This table holds some 120,000 distinct CDR3 sequences, approximately 3.2% found once. The source material was PBMCs. These receptors were collected from a young woman with multiple sclerosis.

Comment on this clonotype: One base away lies a much larger clone, so this may be a sequencing read error. The chain uses TRBV27 and TRBJ2-3; 8 bases are shared with TRBD2. V lost 11 bases and J lost 7; bases outside the gene matches: 2. Germline CDR1 and CDR2: MNHEY and SMNVEV (reference sequence). The CDR3 length is 10 residues. CDR3 loop: CAGGRNTQYF. The CDR3 nucleotides read TGTGCCGGCGGGAGGAATACGCAGTATTTT.

This clonotype has a count of ten or more. The rearrangement joins TRBV20-1 to TRBJ1-6, with 10 bases fitting TRBD1. V was pared by 0 bases and J by 5 bases, with 1 base of the junction left unmatched. The CDR3 loop spans 15 amino acids. Germline values: CDR1 DFQATT, CDR2 SNEGSKA (reference sequence). CDR3 nucleotides: TGCAGTGCTAGAGAAGGGACAGGGGATAATTCACCCCTCCACTTT. This sequence encodes CSAREGTGDNSPLHF.

At least ten counts were recorded for this clonotype. The V and J genes are TRBV12-3 or TRBV12-4 and TRBJ1-2, with 9 bases that match TRBD1. The CDR3 is 13 residues long. V lost 6 bases and J lost 4; bases outside the gene matches: 3. For the CDR3, the DNA is TGTGCCAGCAGCCCGGGACAGGGCTATGGCTACACCTTC. Protein: CASSPGQGYGYTF.

This clonotype showed up many times. The chain uses TRBV6-2 or TRBV6-3 and TRBJ2-7; no firm D call. The germline CDR1 and CDR2 sequences are MNHEY and SVGEGT. The length of the CDR3 is 12 residues. V shed 2 bases and J shed 3 bases, with 5 bases lying between them. The CDR3 region is CASSYRSYEQYF. The CDR3 bases are TGTGCCAGCAGTTACCGTAGCTACGAGCAGTACTTC.

This clonotype was observed many times. The V gene is TRBV5-1, the J gene TRBJ2-3, with unresolved D. This CDR3 contains 14 residues. The V gene lost 2 bases and the J gene lost 0 bases, with 7 bases spanning the gap. Germline V CDR1 and CDR2: SGHRS, YFSETQ. As DNA, the CDR3 is TGCGCCAGCAGCTTCTCAAAAAGCACAGATACGCAGTATTTT. Translating gives CASSFSKSTDTQYF.

This clonotype has a count of ten or more. The chain is built from TRBV19 and TRBJ2-7; TRBD1 might be the D (6 bases). The CDR3 has 15 residues. Trimming stripped 7 bases from V and 3 bases from J, with 19 bases between. The germline V gene has CDR1 LNHDA and CDR2 SQIVND (reference sequence). CDR3 sequence: CASTDQRAGVYEQYF. CDR3 bases: TGTGCCAGTACAGATCAACGGGCAGGGGTCTACGAGCAGTACTTC.

In this sample, this clonotype turned up many times. The chain employs TRBV20-1 and TRBJ2-3, with 8 bases fitting TRBD2. Germline values: CDR1 DFQATT, CDR2 SNEGSKA (reference sequence). Trimming at V came to 6 bases and at J to 1 base, leaving 3 bases not matched to a gene. The CDR3 has 13 residues. CDR3 sequence reads: CSATGGRTDTQYF. CDR3 coding DNA: TGCAGTGCAACGGGGGGGCGCACAGATACGCAGTATTTT.

This clonotype was found many times. This sequence joins TRBV7-9 and TRBJ2-1, with 8 bases matching TRBD1. Germline lookup yields CDR1 SEHNR and CDR2 FQNEAQ (reference sequence). J lost 7 bases, V lost 4 bases, and 3 bases had no gene match. The CDR3 consists of 13 residues. The CDR3 here is CASSSRDRNEQFF. DNA for the CDR3: TGTGCCAGCAGCTCCCGGGACAGGAATGAGCAGTTCTTC.

The chain couples TRBV6-5 to TRBJ2-1; D is perhaps TRBD1 (6 bases). The length of the CDR3 is 13 residues. Trimming stripped 5 bases from V and 3 bases from J, with 8 bases between. Germline-derived CDR1 and CDR2 are MNHEY and SVGAGI. The CDR3 bases are TGTGCCAGCAGTGGGGACAACTACAATGAGCAGTTCTTC. Translated: CASSGDNYNEQFF.

This clonotype was observed many times. The chain carries TRBV6-1 and TRBJ1-2; 9 bases line up with TRBD1. Germline V CDR1 and CDR2: MNHNS, SASEGT. The CDR3 runs to 13 residues. The V and J ends lost 5 bases and 8 bases, in that order; junction bases with no gene match: 6. The CDR3 is CASSWDRDQGYTF. The CDR3 DNA is TGTGCCAGCAGTTGGGACAGGGACCAAGGCTACACCTTC.

This clonotype was seen many times. The V and J genes are TRBV10-3 and TRBJ1-5; 7 bases map to TRBD1. Germline loops: CDR1 ENHRY, CDR2 SYGVKD. There are 15 residues in the CDR3. V lost 8 bases to trimming and J lost 3 bases; unmatched junction nucleotides: 10. The CDR3, as DNA: TGTGCCATCGGGAGGACAGGTAACGACAATCAGCCCCAGCATTTT. Its translation is CAIGRTGNDNQPQHF.

This clonotype was recorded many times. The chain carries TRBV6-2 or TRBV6-3 and TRBJ2-2, with a tentative D call TRBD1 (5 bases). The V and J ends lost 5 bases and 1 base respectively, with 14 bases between them. CDR3 length: 16 residues. The germline V gene encodes CDR1 MNHEY and CDR2 SVGEGT. CDR3 sequence reads: CASSSWQGLNTGELFF. As DNA, the CDR3 is TGTGCCAGCAGTAGCTGGCAGGGCTTGAACACCGGGGAGCTGTTTTTT.

This clonotype was counted at least ten times. The V call is TRBV7-2, the J call TRBJ2-3, with 8 bases lining up with TRBD2. The CDR3 runs to 15 residues. Losses at the gene ends were 3 bases for V and 2 bases for J; bases not matched to a gene: 4. CDR1 is SGHTA, CDR2 FQGNSA, per germline. In DNA form, the CDR3 reads TGTGCCAGCAGCTTGAGCGGGGGAAACACAGATACGCAGTATTTT. Translation: CASSLSGGNTDTQYF.

This clonotype was found many times. The chain carries TRBV5-1 and TRBJ2-4; D is unclear. The CDR3 has 12 residues. Germline assignment: CDR1 SGHRS and CDR2 YFSETQ. The ends were cut back, 2 bases at V and 7 bases at J, with 7 bases in the middle. CDR3 amino acids: CASSLKGNIQYF. The CDR3 DNA is TGCGCCAGCAGCTTAAAAGGGAACATTCAGTACTTC. The full variable domain, completed using reference TRBV5-1 and TRBJ2-4, is KAGVTQTPRYLIKTRGQQVTLSCSPISGHRSVSWYQQTPGQGLQFLFEYFSETQRNKGNFPGRFSGRQFSNSRSEMNVSTLELGDSALYLCASSLKGNIQYFGAGTRLSVL.

This clonotype has a count of ten or more. V usage is TRBV3-1 and J usage is TRBJ2-1, with 10 positions matching TRBD1. The germline gives CDR1 LGHDT, CDR2 YNNKEL (reference sequence). The CDR3 is 16 residues long. V trimming: 0 bases; J trimming: 6 bases; junction bases outside the gene matches: 5. This CDR3 is CASSQDLGQGSNEQFF. The CDR3 DNA is TGTGCCAGCAGCCAAGATCTGGGACAGGGGAGCAATGAGCAGTTCTTC.

This clonotype appeared many times. The chain couples TRBV7-9 to TRBJ1-2; tentatively, D is TRBD1 (5 bases). The CDR3 loop spans 13 amino acids. Trimming left V 5 bases short and J 4 bases short, with 11 bases between. CDR1 SEHNR and CDR2 FQNEAQ come from the germline V gene (reference sequence). For the CDR3, the DNA is TGTGCCAGCAGCCTTGTTGACAGCTATGGCTACACCTTC. Protein sequence: CASSLVDSYGYTF. The full variable domain, in which reference TRBV7-9 and TRBJ1-2 provide the parts outside the CDR3, is DTGVSQNPRHKITKRGQNVTFRCDPISEHNRLYWYRQTLGQGPEFLTYFQNEAQLEKSRLLSDRFSAERPKGSFSTLEIQRTEQGDSAMYLCASSLVDSYGYTFGSGTRLTVV.

This clonotype has a count of ten or more. The rearrangement joins TRBV6-1 to TRBJ1-3; tentative D call: TRBD1 (6 bases). CDR3 length equals 15 residues. Germline CDR1 and CDR2: MNHNS and SASEGT. V was clipped by 5 bases and J by 4 bases, with 15 bases between them. Here the CDR3 reads CASSTAGAYGNTIYF. CDR3 nucleotides: TGTGCCAGCAGTACCGCAGGGGCTTACGGAAACACCATATATTTT.

This clonotype was seen only a few times. The genes are TRBV9 and TRBJ2-5; 10 nucleotides agree with TRBD2. The V gene end was trimmed by 2 bases and the J gene end by 5 bases; junction bases not matched to a gene: 9. The CDR3 loop spans 16 amino acids. CDR1 and CDR2 from the germline V gene are SGDLS and YYNGEE. CDR3 DNA: TGTGCCAGCAGCGTCGGCCTAGCGGGAGTGGCGGAGACCCAGTACTTC. This gives the protein CASSVGLAGVAETQYF.

This chain joins TRBV6-2 or TRBV6-3 and TRBJ2-1, with TRBD2 matching over 9 bases. This CDR3 spans 13 amino acids. The germline V gene has CDR1 MNHEY and CDR2 SVGEGT. V trimming: 9 bases; J trimming: 6 bases; junction bases outside the gene matches: 6. The CDR3 DNA reads TGTGCCAGAGGGAATAGCGGGAGCAATGAGCAGTTCTTC. Translating it yields CARGNSGSNEQFF.

About this clonotype itself: Just one base apart from a much larger clone, this may be a read error. This sequence joins TRBV3-1 and TRBJ1-1, with TRBD1 as a possible D gene (5 bases). There are 12 residues in the CDR3. The germline V gene encodes CDR1 LGHDT and CDR2 YNNKEL (reference sequence). CDR3 loop: CVSGHLNTEAFF. The CDR3 bases are TGTGTCAGCGGACACTTGAACACTGAAGCTTTCTTT.

The rearrangement uses TRBV3-1 and TRBJ2-2, with D perhaps TRBD2 (5 bases). Trimming left V 4 bases short and J 5 bases short, with 8 bases between. The germline gives CDR1 LGHDT, CDR2 YNNKEL (reference sequence). This CDR3 contains 13 residues. The CDR3 loop reads CASSRTDTGELFF. CDR3 DNA sequence: TGTGCCAGCAGCCGGACTGATACCGGGGAGCTGTTTTTT.